This TCR beta chain appears in the sequencing data of a study of T cells in Graves' hyperthyroidism and ophthalmopathy. The germline V gene has CDR1 DFQATT and CDR2 SNEGSKA (reference sequence). The CDR3 spans 14 residues. V was clipped by 0 bases and J by 0 bases, with 6 bases between them. This clonotype was seen repeatedly, ten times or more. Using RNA transcripts as the source, TCR beta CDR3 regions were amplified. A first-round RT-PCR of the TCR CDR3 used the HTBI primer set. TCRdb analysed the multiplex PCR reads with MiXCR anew, one entry per CDR3 protein. Of some 740,000 distinct CDR3 sequences in the sample, 14% were seen once. Stable disease denoted Graves' hyperthyroidism without ophthalmopathy progression within 18 months. Together with thyroid ultrasound, orbital computed tomography, serum thyroxine and TRAb, clinical symptoms were used for diagnoses.

Sequenced sample: blood. The TCR sequence derives from a woman younger than 30 with Graves' hyperthyroidism. The chain has TRBV20-1 and TRBJ2-1; D is unresolved. CDR3 coding DNA: TGCAGTGCTAGAGATTATAGCTCCTACAATGAGCAGTTCTTC. Protein: CSARDYSSYNEQFF.